Given below is one TCR beta chain in context. Specified treatment: oral pan-JAK inhibitor, 5-10 mg twice daily. From alopecia areata patients, lesional scalp punch biopsies and peripheral blood were collected. The data were obtained in a study of CD8+ T cells in alopecia areata. For the study at large: Patients in the treated group were given tofacitinib by mouth, 5 to 10 mg twice a day.

Following extraction, RNA underwent reverse transcription to cDNA, which served as the sequencing template. Measured with immunoSEQ multiplex PCR; TCRdb has only the in-frame clones, and not every one. The sample holds over 250,000 clones, 60% seen once. CDR3 length: 13 residues. J was trimmed by 7 bases and V by 5 bases; bases with no gene match: 5. CDR1 and CDR2 (germline): MNHEY, SVGAGI. This specimen consisted of CD4+ T cells sorted from blood, obtained around week 53, from a patient treated with tofacitinib. The receptor was isolated from a human donor with alopecia areata. The chain has TRBV6-5 and TRBJ1-1; 9 bases are a match to TRBD1. CDR3 amino acids: CASSEQGAGEAFF. CDR3 sequence (DNA): TGTGCCAGCAGTGAACAGGGGGCAGGTGAAGCTTTCTTT.